What follows are 10 T cell receptor beta chains derived from one specimen sequenced in a study of T cells after posttransplantation cyclophosphamide. Control samples came 1 year after myeloablative marrow transplants with methotrexate plus calcineurin inhibitor. Measured with immunoSEQ multiplex PCR; TCRdb has only the in-frame clones, and not every one. Among about 22,000 clones, around 89% were seen once, and the ten largest hold 8.2%. The sample was PBMCs, taken after an allogeneic stem cell transplant with a calcineurin inhibitor and methotrexate. The origin of the receptors is a female patient between 50 and 59 years old who received an allogeneic stem cell transplant from an unrelated donor, was CMV-positive, and had chronic GVHD only. Some of the T cells may derive from the graft donor.

V and J are TRBV25-1 and TRBJ2-5; D perhaps matches TRBD1 (5 bases). The J call may be mistaken, given a closer DNA end match to TRBJ2-7. CDR1 is MGHDK and CDR2 is SYGVNS in the germline V gene. This CDR3 comprises 13 residues. As DNA, the CDR3 is TGTGCCAGCAGTGAGCCAGGGCCCTACGAGCAGTACTTC. As protein: CASSEPGPYEQYF.

This chain connects TRBV28 to TRBJ2-2, with D possibly being TRBD1 (6 bases). V was clipped by 3 bases and J by 3 bases, with 17 bases between them. Germline V CDR1 and CDR2: MDHEN, SYDVKM. The CDR3 has 17 amino acids. The CDR3 is CASSFSSQGRDTGELFF. The CDR3 DNA reads TGTGCCAGCAGTTTCAGTTCACAGGGAAGGGACACCGGGGAGCTGTTTTTT.

The V and J genes are TRBV7-2 and TRBJ2-3; 10 bases fit TRBD2. Germline-derived CDR1 and CDR2 are SGHTA and FQGNSA. V lost 5 bases, J lost 0 bases, and 5 bases stayed unmatched. The CDR3 runs 16 residues. The CDR3 DNA follows: TGTGCCAGCAGCGGACTAGCGGACCGAAGCACAGATACGCAGTATTTT. It encodes CASSGLADRSTDTQYF.

This chain uses TRBV6-5 with TRBJ2-5; TRBD2 matches 8 bases. The DNA matches TRBJ2-7 better at its end, which makes the J call doubtful. CDR3 length: 14 residues. CDR1 and CDR2 from the germline V gene are MNHEY and SVGAGI. The CDR3 sequence: CASSYVSGSYEQYF. CDR3 bases: TGTGCCAGCAGTTACGTCAGCGGGAGCTACGAGCAGTACTTC.

The chain carries TRBV5-1 and TRBJ2-7; a weak D match, TRBD2 (6 bases). The V and J ends lost 0 bases and 1 base respectively, with 11 bases between them. There are 15 residues in the CDR3. Per the germline V gene, CDR1 is SGHRS and CDR2 is YFSETQ. CDR3 region: CASSLVPGDSYEQYF. The CDR3, as DNA: TGCGCCAGCAGCTTGGTACCGGGGGATTCCTACGAGCAGTACTTC.

J is TRBJ1-2 and V is TRBV5-6, with 11 bases fitting TRBD1. The germline V gene encodes CDR1 SGHDT and CDR2 YYEEEE. The length of the CDR3 is 15 residues. J was trimmed by 5 bases and V by 0 bases; bases with no gene match: 3. CDR3: CASSLGGQGEYGYTF. CDR3 coding DNA: TGTGCCAGCAGCTTGGGGGGACAGGGGGAGTATGGCTACACCTTC.

The rearrangement joins TRBV6-4 to TRBJ2-5, with TRBD2 matching 9 bases. The CDR3 is made up of 15 amino acids. CDR1 MRHNA and CDR2 SNTAGT come from the germline V gene. Trimming at V came to 4 bases and at J to 5 bases, leaving 8 bases not matched to a gene. Here the CDR3 DNA reads TGTGCCAGCAGTGCCATTGCGGGAGGGCGCGAGACCCAGTACTTC. Its protein is CASSAIAGGRETQYF.

The genes are TRBV7-9 and TRBJ1-2, with 9 bases aligning to TRBD1. The germline CDR1 and CDR2 sequences are SEHNR and FQNEAQ (reference sequence). V was pared by 6 bases and J by 6 bases, with 5 bases of the junction left unmatched. The CDR3 runs to 13 residues. The CDR3 DNA is TGTGCCAGCAGATTTACAGGGGGCCATGGCTACACCTTC. Its translation: CASRFTGGHGYTF.

This clone was detected once. The genes are TRBV5-6 and TRBJ1-1; no firm D call. V was trimmed by 5 bases and J by 1 base, leaving 15 bases between them. Per germline, CDR1 SGHDT and CDR2 YYEEEE. The CDR3 extends over 15 amino acids. The CDR3 sequence is CASSPTRLTNTEAFF. The CDR3 region has the DNA TGTGCCAGCAGTCCAACTAGACTGACGAACACTGAAGCTTTCTTT.

V is TRBV27 and J is TRBJ1-5; 9 positions match TRBD1. The CDR3 runs 13 residues. The germline gives CDR1 MNHEY, CDR2 SMNVEV (reference sequence). The V gene end was trimmed by 5 bases and the J gene end by 7 bases; junction bases not matched to a gene: 3. CDR3 nucleotide sequence: TGTGCCAGCAGTGCTACAGGGGGCCAGCCCCAGCATTTT. Amino acid sequence: CASSATGGQPQHF.